These 31 T cell receptor beta chains share one sample of origin, sequenced in a study of blood T cell repertoires in COVID-19. Profiling relied on immunoSEQ multiplex PCR, and the TCRdb table lists in-frame clones only, not all of them. The sample records over 400,000 clones, about nine tenths being singletons. The sample comprised peripheral blood. These receptors were obtained from a woman aged 25 to 39 with active or convalescent COVID-19.

The chain links TRBV5-1 to TRBJ2-7; tentatively, D is TRBD1 (6 bases). The CDR3 extends over 14 amino acids. The germline V gene has CDR1 SGHRS and CDR2 YFSETQ. Trimming removed 2 bases at V and 1 base at J, with 10 bases between. As DNA, the CDR3 is TGCGCCAGCAGCTTCGACAGGAATTCCTACGAGCAGTACTTC. Translation gives CASSFDRNSYEQYF.

This clone occurred once. V gene TRBV5-8 combines with J gene TRBJ1-2; tentatively, D is TRBD1 (5 bases). Germline CDR1 and CDR2: SGHTS and YDEGEE. Trimming took off 4 bases at V and 3 bases at J, with 19 bases between the two ends. This CDR3 spans 16 amino acids. This chain's CDR3 is CASSPGQGQLYYGYTF. The CDR3 DNA is TGTGCCAGCAGCCCCGGGCAGGGCCAATTGTACTATGGCTACACCTTC.

The count of this clone is one. The chain uses TRBV13 and TRBJ1-2; TRBD1 is a possible D gene (6 bases). This CDR3 comprises 13 residues. Germline lookup yields CDR1 PRHDT and CDR2 FYEKMQ (reference sequence). Between the trimmed V and J ends, which lost 2 bases and 9 bases, there was a span of 13 bases. CDR3 protein: CASSLLQGASYTF. The CDR3 DNA is TGTGCCAGCAGCTTACTACAGGGTGCGAGCTACACCTTC.

This rearrangement joins TRBV19 to TRBJ2-7; maybe TRBD1 (6 bases). Germline CDR1 reads LNHDA; CDR2 reads SQIVND (reference sequence). Trimming left V 6 bases short and J 4 bases short, with 16 bases between. The CDR3 is 14 residues long. The CDR3 is CASSATGREYEQYF. The CDR3 DNA reads as TGTGCCAGTAGCGCGACAGGAAGGGAGTACGAGCAGTACTTC.

The chain is built from TRBV7-8 and TRBJ1-2; D not certain. The CDR3 loop spans 16 amino acids. Looked up from germline, CDR1 is SGHVS and CDR2 is FQNEAQ. The V gene lost 4 bases and the J gene lost 1 base, with 16 bases spanning the gap. The CDR3 DNA reads TGTGCCAGCAGCTCACCCCCAGGCCTCGGTAACTATGGCTACACCTTC. This translates into CASSSPPGLGNYGYTF.

The J gene is TRBJ1-3, the V gene TRBV5-1, with a possible D match to TRBD1 (5 bases). Germline V lookup: CDR1 SGHRS, CDR2 YFSETQ. This CDR3 spans 18 amino acids. V was trimmed by 4 bases and J by 0 bases, leaving 20 bases between them. The CDR3 here is CASSPQAGGPSSGNTIYF. The CDR3 DNA follows: TGCGCCAGCAGCCCTCAAGCGGGGGGACCGAGCTCTGGAAACACCATATATTTT.

The V and J genes are TRBV6-5 and TRBJ2-5; 7 bases are a match to TRBD2. V was clipped by 7 bases and J by 2 bases; unmatched bases: 4. Germline loops: CDR1 MNHEY, CDR2 SVGAGI. The CDR3 length is 13 residues. The CDR3 sequence is CASNGLVQETQYF. The CDR3 region has the DNA TGTGCCAGCAACGGACTAGTTCAAGAGACCCAGTACTTC.

The V and J genes are TRBV18 and TRBJ1-2; possible D gene TRBD1, 6 bases. V gave up 1 base and J gave up 8 bases, with 8 bases separating them. The CDR3 covers 12 residues. Looked up from germline, CDR1 is KGHSH and CDR2 is LQKENI. The DNA of the CDR3 is TGTGCCAGCTCACCACAGGGGGAAGGCTACACCTTC. Its protein is CASSPQGEGYTF.

This chain uses TRBV7-2 with TRBJ1-1, with D tentatively TRBD1 (6 bases). The CDR3 runs 17 residues. Per germline, CDR1 SGHTA and CDR2 FQGNSA. Trimming pared 1 base from V and 0 bases from J, leaving 15 bases between. CDR3 sequence: CASSLVGTPSMNTEAFF. CDR3 in DNA: TGTGCCAGCAGCTTAGTCGGGACACCGTCGATGAACACTGAAGCTTTCTTT.

The chain is built from TRBV6-6 and TRBJ1-5; 7 bases agree with TRBD1. V was clipped by 4 bases and J by 5 bases; unmatched bases: 8. This CDR3 has 15 residues. Germline V CDR1 and CDR2: MNHNY, SVGAGI (reference sequence). CDR3 sequence (DNA): TGTGCCAGCAGTTCCTATGGGACAGAGGATCAGCCCCAGCATTTT. The encoded protein is CASSSYGTEDQPQHF.

This clone was seen a few times. The chain employs TRBV6-4 and TRBJ2-2, with 8 bases aligning to TRBD2. The CDR3 sequence is 15 residues long. The germline CDR1 and CDR2 sequences are MRHNA and SNTAGT. V lost 4 bases and J lost 1; bases outside the gene matches: 2. CDR3: CASSAAGGNTGELFF. DNA for the CDR3: TGTGCCAGCAGTGCCGCGGGGGGGAACACCGGGGAGCTGTTTTTT.

The CDR3 sequence: CASSAPGTGSGYNEQFF. The CDR3 nucleotides are TGTGCCAGCAGTGCGCCCGGGACAGGGTCCGGCTACAATGAGCAGTTCTTC. The chain links TRBV11-3 to TRBJ2-1; TRBD1 matches 9 bases. The germline CDR1 and CDR2 sequences are SGHNT and YENEEA. This CDR3 region has 17 residues. V lost 6 bases and J lost 3; bases outside the gene matches: 12.

This chain connects TRBV3-1 (or the pseudogene TRBV3-2) to TRBJ2-5; D is possibly TRBD1 (5 bases). The germline V and J ends were trimmed by 0 bases and 5 bases, with 13 bases remaining between them. The CDR3 runs to 15 residues. CDR1 and CDR2 from the germline V gene are LGHDT and YNNKEL (reference sequence). The CDR3 DNA follows: TGTGCCAGCAGCCAAGAAGGGGTAGCCGGGGAGACCCAGTACTTC. This sequence encodes CASSQEGVAGETQYF.

This clone was seen only a few times. The chain recombines TRBV15 with TRBJ2-2; the match to TRBD2 covers 11 bases. The CDR3 extends over 15 amino acids. V lost 9 bases to trimming and J lost 2 bases; unmatched junction nucleotides: 5. The germline V gene has CDR1 LNHNV and CDR2 YYDKDF (reference sequence). The CDR3 DNA is TGTGCCACAACGACTAGCGGGATAAACACCGGGGAGCTGTTTTTT. Amino acid sequence: CATTTSGINTGELFF.

This chain uses TRBV18 with TRBJ2-4, with 10 positions matching TRBD2. Germline V CDR1 and CDR2: KGHSH, LQKENI. The CDR3 has 15 residues. Germline trimming cut 6 bases from V and 6 bases from J; bases unmatched to any gene: 8. The CDR3 sequence is CASSPAGGPRNIQYF. CDR3 DNA: TGTGCCAGCTCCCCAGCGGGAGGGCCGAGAAACATTCAGTACTTC.

This clone was picked up one time. The CDR3 reads CASSSRTGTYGYTF. CDR3 DNA sequence: TGTGCCAGCAGTTCCCGGACAGGGACATATGGCTACACCTTC. J is TRBJ1-2 and V is TRBV27, with TRBD1 matching 8 bases. Germline assignment: CDR1 MNHEY and CDR2 SMNVEV (reference sequence). V lost 4 bases to trimming and J lost 5 bases; unmatched junction nucleotides: 6. CDR3 length: 14 residues.

The chain combines TRBV10-2 with TRBJ2-4; tentative D call: TRBD2 (6 bases). This CDR3 has 14 residues. Trimming shortened V by 10 bases and J by 1 base, and 14 bases separated the two germline ends. In germline, CDR1 is WSHSY, CDR2 SAAADI. DNA of the CDR3: TGCGCCATGTACTGTGGAGGGGCCAAAAACATTCAGTACTTC. Encoded protein: CAMYCGGAKNIQYF.

The V and J genes are TRBV6-5 and TRBJ2-1; no clear D. Trimming cost V 8 bases and J 7 bases, with 9 bases left between them. Germline-derived CDR1 and CDR2 are MNHEY and SVGAGI. The CDR3 contains 11 residues. Written as DNA, the CDR3 is TGTGCCAGCTCGGTCGGGAATGAGCAGTTCTTC. Protein product: CASSVGNEQFF.

This clone came up once. The chain combines TRBV7-8 with TRBJ2-7; 10 bases are shared with TRBD1. CDR1 and CDR2 (germline): SGHVS, FQNEAQ. V was clipped by 5 bases and J by 4 bases; unmatched bases: 20. The CDR3 extends over 19 amino acids. CDR3 sequence (DNA): TGTGCCAGCAGCAGGGGACAGGGGTTCTCACGTTGGTCACAATACGAGCAGTACTTC. Protein: CASSRGQGFSRWSQYEQYF.

The V gene is TRBV4-1, the J gene TRBJ1-2; perhaps TRBD1 as D (5 bases). This CDR3 spans 14 amino acids. The V end was cut by 2 bases, the J end by 2 bases, with 9 bases between. Per the germline V gene, CDR1 is MGHRA and CDR2 is YSYEKL. The CDR3 DNA reads TGCGCCAGCAGCCAACCGGGGGAAAACTATGGCTACACCTTC. It translates to CASSQPGENYGYTF.

The chain joins TRBV10-3 to TRBJ2-7; D perhaps matches TRBD2 (6 bases). The germline V gene encodes CDR1 ENHRY and CDR2 SYGVKD. This CDR3 is 15 amino acids long. Trimming left V 2 bases short and J 7 bases short, with 18 bases between. CDR3 region: CAISEGGTPNPEQYF. CDR3 bases: TGTGCCATCAGTGAGGGGGGGACTCCTAATCCGGAGCAGTACTTC.

This clone turned up a few times. The genes are TRBV6-1 and TRBJ1-4; 7 bases map to TRBD1. CDR1 and CDR2 (germline): MNHNS, SASEGT. The V segment lost 2 bases and the J segment 0 bases; nucleotides outside the gene matches: 9. CDR3 length: 18 amino acids. In nucleotides, the CDR3 is TGTGCCAGCAGTGAAAGGGGACAGTGGGTTGCAACTAATGAAAAACTGTTTTTT. Translating it yields CASSERGQWVATNEKLFF.

This chain joins TRBV5-4 and TRBJ1-1; tentatively, D is TRBD1 (5 bases). There are 14 residues in the CDR3. Germline V gene sequence: CDR1 SGHNT, CDR2 YYREEE (reference sequence). Trimming pared 5 bases from V and 3 bases from J, leaving 14 bases between. CDR3 coding DNA: TGTGCCAGCAGTTGGGGGGGTTTGGACACTGAAGCTTTCTTT. Residues: CASSWGGLDTEAFF.

This clone was recorded only once. The CDR3 DNA reads TGTGCCAGCAGCCCCGCACAGTTGGTGGAGACCCAGTACTTC. Amino acid sequence: CASSPAQLVETQYF. V and J are TRBV11-2 and TRBJ2-5; D uncertain. The CDR3 has 14 amino acids. Germline V CDR1 and CDR2: SGHAT, FQNNGV. V lost 5 bases, J lost 5 bases, and 15 bases lay in between. The full variable domain, rest sourced from reference TRBV11-2 and TRBJ2-5, is EAGVAQSPRYKIIEKRQSVAFWCNPISGHATLYWYQQILGQGPKLLIQFQNNGVVDDSQLPKDRFSAERLKGVDSTLKIQPAKLEDSAVYLCASSPAQLVETQYFGPGTRLLVL.

This clone was seen just once. The V gene is TRBV4-1, the J gene TRBJ1-2; the D is unclear. V was cut by 2 bases and J by 7 bases, with 8 bases left in between. Per the germline V gene, CDR1 is MGHRA and CDR2 is YSYEKL. The CDR3 is 12 residues long. CDR3 nucleotides: TGCGCCAGCAGCCAACCTAGTGCTGGCTACACCTTC. Its translation is CASSQPSAGYTF.

This chain connects TRBV7-9 to TRBJ1-6; no definite D call. The germline CDR1 and CDR2 sequences are SEHNR and FQNEAQ (reference sequence). Trimming shortened V by 2 bases and J by 6 bases, and 11 bases separated the two germline ends. The CDR3 runs 15 residues. The CDR3 DNA follows: TGTGCCAGCAGCTTACGGGGAGCTAGTAATTCACCCCTCCACTTT. The encoded protein is CASSLRGASNSPLHF.

The chain joins TRBV11-2 to TRBJ1-2; 7 bases fit TRBD1. Germline V gives CDR1 SGHAT, CDR2 FQNNGV. This CDR3 contains 14 residues. V was pared by 3 bases and J by 6 bases, with 7 bases of the junction left unmatched. CDR3: CASSFAGGRDGYTF. In DNA, the CDR3 is TGTGCCAGCAGCTTCGCAGGGGGTAGAGATGGCTACACCTTC.

In regard to this clone: An end of the junction differs from the germline gene, which may be a read error. This chain joins TRBV19 and TRBJ1-1; 10 positions match TRBD1. This CDR3 spans 11 amino acids. The germline V gene has CDR1 LNHDA and CDR2 SQIVND (reference sequence). This CDR3 reads CASNYGQGVLF. The CDR3 DNA sequence: TGTGCCAGTAACTACGGACAGGGGGTACTCTTT.

The chain employs TRBV12-3 or TRBV12-4 and TRBJ2-2; tentatively, D is TRBD1 (6 bases). The CDR3 runs 13 residues. The V and J ends lost 7 bases and 4 bases respectively, with 10 bases between them. The chain's CDR3 is CASKPGVTGELFF. For the CDR3, the DNA is TGTGCCAGCAAACCAGGGGTCACCGGGGAGCTGTTTTTT.

The V call is TRBV5-1, the J call TRBJ1-6; 7 nucleotides line up with TRBD1. Germline CDR1 and CDR2: SGHRS and YFSETQ. The CDR3 is 13 amino acids. V lost 2 bases and J lost 10; bases outside the gene matches: 3. The CDR3 loop is CASSFDRASPLHF. CDR3 sequence (DNA): TGCGCCAGCAGCTTTGACAGGGCATCACCCCTCCACTTT.

J is TRBJ1-5 and V is TRBV2; TRBD1 agrees at 10 bases. This CDR3 spans 15 amino acids. CDR1 is SNHLY and CDR2 is FYNNEI in the germline V gene. Germline trimming cut 4 bases from V and 1 base from J; bases unmatched to any gene: 1. The CDR3 nucleotides read TGTGCCAGCAGTGGACAGGGGGCGAGCAATCAGCCCCAGCATTTT. As protein: CASSGQGASNQPQHF.